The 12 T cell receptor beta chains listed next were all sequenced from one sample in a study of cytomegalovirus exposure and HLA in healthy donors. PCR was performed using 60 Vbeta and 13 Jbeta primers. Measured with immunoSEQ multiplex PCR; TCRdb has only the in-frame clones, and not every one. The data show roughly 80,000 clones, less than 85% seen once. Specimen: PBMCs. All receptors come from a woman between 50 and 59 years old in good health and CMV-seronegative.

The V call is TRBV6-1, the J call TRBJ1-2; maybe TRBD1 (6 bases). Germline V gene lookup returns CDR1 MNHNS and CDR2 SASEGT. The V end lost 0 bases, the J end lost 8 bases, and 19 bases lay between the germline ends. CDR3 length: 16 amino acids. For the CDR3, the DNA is TGTGCCAGCAGTGAAGCGGTAGAGGGGGTTCGCTTGGGCTACACCTTC. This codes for CASSEAVEGVRLGYTF.

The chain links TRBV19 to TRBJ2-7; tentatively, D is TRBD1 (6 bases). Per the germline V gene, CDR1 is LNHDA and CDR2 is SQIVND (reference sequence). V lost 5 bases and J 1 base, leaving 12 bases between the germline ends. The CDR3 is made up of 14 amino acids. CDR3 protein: CASSASDSSYEQYF. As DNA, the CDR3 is TGTGCCAGTAGTGCCTCGGACAGTTCCTACGAGCAGTACTTC.

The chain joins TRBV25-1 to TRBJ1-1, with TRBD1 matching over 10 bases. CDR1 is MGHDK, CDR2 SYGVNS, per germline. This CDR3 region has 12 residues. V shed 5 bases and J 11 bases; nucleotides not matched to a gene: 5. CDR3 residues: CASSQTGGQAFF. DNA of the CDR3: TGTGCCAGCAGTCAGACAGGGGGCCAGGCTTTCTTT.

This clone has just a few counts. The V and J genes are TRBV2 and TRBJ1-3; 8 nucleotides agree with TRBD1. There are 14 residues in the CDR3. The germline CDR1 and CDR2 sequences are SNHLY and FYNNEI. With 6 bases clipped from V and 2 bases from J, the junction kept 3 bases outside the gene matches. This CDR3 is CASRDRVAGNTIYF. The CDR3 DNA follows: TGTGCCAGCAGGGACAGGGTGGCTGGAAACACCATATATTTT.

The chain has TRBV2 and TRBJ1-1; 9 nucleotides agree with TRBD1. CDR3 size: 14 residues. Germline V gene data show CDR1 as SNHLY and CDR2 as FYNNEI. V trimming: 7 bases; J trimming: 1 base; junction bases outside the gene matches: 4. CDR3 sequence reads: CASKLGQGNTEAFF. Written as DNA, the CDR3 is TGTGCCAGCAAACTGGGACAGGGGAACACTGAAGCTTTCTTT.

Here the CDR3 reads CASSFGTYTDTQYF. CDR3 in DNA: TGTGCCAGCAGTTTCGGGACTTACACAGATACGCAGTATTTT. The chain joins TRBV5-8 to TRBJ2-3; tentative D call: TRBD2 (6 bases). This CDR3 region has 14 residues. Trimming removed 5 bases from V and 2 bases from J, with 12 bases in between. Germline CDR1 is SGHTS and CDR2 is YDEGEE.

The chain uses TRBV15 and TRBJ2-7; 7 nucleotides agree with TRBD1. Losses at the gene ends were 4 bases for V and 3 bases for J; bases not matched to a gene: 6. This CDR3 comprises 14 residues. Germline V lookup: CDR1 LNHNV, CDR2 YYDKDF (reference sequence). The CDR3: CATSKDRALYEQYV. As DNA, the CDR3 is TGTGCCACCAGCAAAGACAGGGCCCTCTACGAGCAGTACGTC.

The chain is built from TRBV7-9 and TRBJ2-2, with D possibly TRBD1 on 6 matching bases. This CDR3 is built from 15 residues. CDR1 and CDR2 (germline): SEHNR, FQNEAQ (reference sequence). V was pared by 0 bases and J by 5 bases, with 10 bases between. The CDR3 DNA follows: TGTGCCAGCAGCTTAGCCAGGGGCCGGACCGGGGAGCTGTTTTTT. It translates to CASSLARGRTGELFF.

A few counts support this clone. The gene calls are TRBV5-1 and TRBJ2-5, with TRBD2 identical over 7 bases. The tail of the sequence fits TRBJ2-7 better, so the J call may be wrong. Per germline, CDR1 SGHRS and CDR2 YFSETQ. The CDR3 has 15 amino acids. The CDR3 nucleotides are TGCGCCAGCAGGCTAGCGGTCGAGGAGGTTTACGAGCAGTACTTC. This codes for CASRLAVEEVYEQYF.

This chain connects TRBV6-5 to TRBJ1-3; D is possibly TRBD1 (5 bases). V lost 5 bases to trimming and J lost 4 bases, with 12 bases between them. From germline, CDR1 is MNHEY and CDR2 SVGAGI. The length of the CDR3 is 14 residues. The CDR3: CASSGAGFGNTIYF. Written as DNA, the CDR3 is TGTGCCAGCAGTGGGGCCGGCTTCGGAAACACCATATATTTT.

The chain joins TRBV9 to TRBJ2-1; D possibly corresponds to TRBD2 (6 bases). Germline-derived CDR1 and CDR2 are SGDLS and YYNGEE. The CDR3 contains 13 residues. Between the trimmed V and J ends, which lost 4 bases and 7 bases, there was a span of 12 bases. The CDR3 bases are TGTGCCAGCAGCCCCCTCGGGAGAAATGAGCAGTTCTTC. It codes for CASSPLGRNEQFF.

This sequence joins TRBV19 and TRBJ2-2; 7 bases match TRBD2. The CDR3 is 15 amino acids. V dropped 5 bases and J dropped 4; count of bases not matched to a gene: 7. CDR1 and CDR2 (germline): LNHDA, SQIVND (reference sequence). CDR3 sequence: CASSAGTGGTGELFF. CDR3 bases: TGTGCCAGTAGTGCAGGGACGGGGGGCACCGGGGAGCTGTTTTTT. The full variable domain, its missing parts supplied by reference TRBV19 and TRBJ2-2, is DGGITQSPKYLFRKEGQNVTLSCEQNLNHDAMYWYRQDPGQGLRLIYYSQIVNDFQKGDIAEGYSVSREKKESFPLTVTSAQKNPTAFYLCASSAGTGGTGELFFGEGSRLTVL.